This is a list of T cell receptor beta chains from one sample in a study of T cells in Graves' hyperthyroidism and ophthalmopathy. MiXCR, run by TCRdb on the multiplex PCR reads, gives a single entry per CDR3 protein. The sample lists about 360,000 distinct CDR3 sequences, approximately 15% occurring once. The specimen was blood. All receptors derive from a man aged 25-40 years with Graves' hyperthyroidism that later progressed to Graves' ophthalmopathy. CDR3s leave out the opening cysteine and the closing phenylalanine or tryptophan. The order of the fields is V gene, J gene, CDR3 protein.

v_gene: TRBV12-3/TRBV12-4
j_gene: TRBJ2-1
CDR3aa: ASSLLGSSSYNEQL

v_gene: TRBV18
j_gene: TRBJ2-7
CDR3aa: ASSPGRGQPYEQY

v_gene: TRBV13
j_gene: TRBJ1-1
CDR3aa: ASSSDVLGSSEAF

v_gene: TRBV7-6
j_gene: TRBJ2-5
CDR3aa: ASSMTRQETQY

v_gene: TRBV12-3/TRBV12-4
j_gene: TRBJ1-5
CDR3aa: ASSMGHLNQPQH

v_gene: TRBV7-8
j_gene: TRBJ2-7
CDR3aa: ASSSRGGDMWTYEQY

v_gene: TRBV29-1
j_gene: TRBJ2-7
CDR3aa: SGLQDYEQY

v_gene: TRBV19
j_gene: TRBJ2-7
CDR3aa: ASSDRQAKAYEQY

v_gene: TRBV6-2/TRBV6-3
j_gene: TRBJ2-2
CDR3aa: ASSSGLAGLTGELF

v_gene: TRBV12-3/TRBV12-4
j_gene: TRBJ1-3
CDR3aa: ATGAPTRHTIY

v_gene: TRBV20-1
j_gene: TRBJ2-1
CDR3aa: SAVDRGIKYNEQF

v_gene: TRBV11-2
j_gene: TRBJ2-2
CDR3aa: ASRPARGKGGGELF

v_gene: TRBV5-5
j_gene: TRBJ1-1
CDR3aa: ASSFIPNTEAF

v_gene: TRBV11-2
j_gene: TRBJ2-7
CDR3aa: ASSLVEGGQGYEQY